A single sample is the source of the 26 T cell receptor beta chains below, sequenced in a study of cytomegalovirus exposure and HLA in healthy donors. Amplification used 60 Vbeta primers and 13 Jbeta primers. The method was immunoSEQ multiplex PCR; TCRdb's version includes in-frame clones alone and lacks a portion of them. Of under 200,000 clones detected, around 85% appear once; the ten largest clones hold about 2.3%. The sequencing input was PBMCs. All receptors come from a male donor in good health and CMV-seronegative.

This CDR3 reads CASSARHATGELFF. CDR3 bases: TGTGCCAGTAGTGCGCGACACGCCACCGGGGAGCTGTTTTTT. This chain links TRBV19 with TRBJ2-2; D is unclear. V dropped 5 bases and J dropped 4 bases, with 11 bases sitting between them. Germline V gene sequence: CDR1 LNHDA, CDR2 SQIVND (reference sequence). This CDR3 has 14 residues.

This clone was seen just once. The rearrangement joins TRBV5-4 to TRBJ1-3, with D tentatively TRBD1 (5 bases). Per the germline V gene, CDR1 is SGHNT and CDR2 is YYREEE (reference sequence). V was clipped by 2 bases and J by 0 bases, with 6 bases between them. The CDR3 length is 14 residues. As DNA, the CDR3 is TGTGCCAGCAGCTTCGGGGGCTCTGGAAACACCATATATTTT. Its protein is CASSFGGSGNTIYF. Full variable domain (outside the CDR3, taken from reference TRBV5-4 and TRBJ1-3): ETGVTQSPTHLIKTRGQQVTLRCSSQSGHNTVSWYQQALGQGPQFIFQYYREEENGRGNFPPRFSGLQFPNYSSELNVNALELDDSALYLCASSFGGSGNTIYFGEGSWLTVV.

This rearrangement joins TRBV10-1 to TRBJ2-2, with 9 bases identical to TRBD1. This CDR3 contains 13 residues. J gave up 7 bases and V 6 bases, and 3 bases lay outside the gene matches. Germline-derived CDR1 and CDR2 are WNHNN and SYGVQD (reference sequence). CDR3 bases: TGCGCCAGCAGAGGGACAGGGAACGGGGAGCTGTTTTTT. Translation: CASRGTGNGELFF.

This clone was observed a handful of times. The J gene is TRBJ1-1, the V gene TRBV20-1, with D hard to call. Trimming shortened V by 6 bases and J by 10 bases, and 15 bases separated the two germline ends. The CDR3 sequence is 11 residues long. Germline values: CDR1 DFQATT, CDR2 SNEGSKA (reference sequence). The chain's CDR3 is CSARPDYIAFF. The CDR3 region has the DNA TGCAGTGCACGGCCAGACTATATAGCTTTCTTT.

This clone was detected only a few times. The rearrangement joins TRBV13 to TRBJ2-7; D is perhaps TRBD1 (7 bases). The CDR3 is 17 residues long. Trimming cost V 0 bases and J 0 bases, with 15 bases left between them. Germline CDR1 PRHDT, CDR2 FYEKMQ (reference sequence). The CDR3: CASSLGMIQGGSYEQYF. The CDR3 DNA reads TGTGCCAGCAGCTTAGGCATGATCCAGGGGGGCTCCTACGAGCAGTACTTC.

CDR3 loop: CSALTGKVTYEQYF. The CDR3, as DNA: TGCAGCGCCTTGACAGGGAAGGTAACCTACGAGCAGTACTTC. The rearrangement links TRBV29-1 to TRBJ2-5, with 7 bases matching TRBD1. The DNA end favors TRBJ2-7, so the J call may be wrong. The CDR3 is 14 amino acids. The germline V gene has CDR1 SQVTM and CDR2 ANQGSEA.

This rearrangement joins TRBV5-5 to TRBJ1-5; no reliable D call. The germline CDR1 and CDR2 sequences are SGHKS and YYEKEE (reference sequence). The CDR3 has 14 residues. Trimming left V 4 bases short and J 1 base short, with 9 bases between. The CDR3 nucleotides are TGTGCCAGCAGCCTTATGGCAAGCAATCAGCCCCAGCATTTT. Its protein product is CASSLMASNQPQHF.

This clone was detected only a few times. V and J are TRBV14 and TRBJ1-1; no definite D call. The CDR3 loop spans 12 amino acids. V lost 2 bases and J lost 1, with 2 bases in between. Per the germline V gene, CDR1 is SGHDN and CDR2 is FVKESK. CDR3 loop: CASSQQNTEAFF. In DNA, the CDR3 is TGTGCCAGCAGCCAACAGAACACTGAAGCTTTCTTT.

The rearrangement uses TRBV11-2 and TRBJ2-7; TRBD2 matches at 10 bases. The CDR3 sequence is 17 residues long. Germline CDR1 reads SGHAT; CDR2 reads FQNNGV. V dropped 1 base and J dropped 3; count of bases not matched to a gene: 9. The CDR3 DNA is TGTGCCAGCAGCTTAGCCAGGACTAGCGGAGACGTCTACGAGCAGTACTTC. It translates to CASSLARTSGDVYEQYF.

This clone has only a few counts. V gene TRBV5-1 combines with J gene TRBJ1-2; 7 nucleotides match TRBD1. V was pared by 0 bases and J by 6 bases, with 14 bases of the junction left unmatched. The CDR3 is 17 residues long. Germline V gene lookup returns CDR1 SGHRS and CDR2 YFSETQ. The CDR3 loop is CASSLAGTANRIDGYTF. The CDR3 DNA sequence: TGCGCCAGCAGCTTGGCCGGGACAGCTAACCGGATCGATGGCTACACCTTC. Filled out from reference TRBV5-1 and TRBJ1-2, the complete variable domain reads KAGVTQTPRYLIKTRGQQVTLSCSPISGHRSVSWYQQTPGQGLQFLFEYFSETQRNKGNFPGRFSGRQFSNSRSEMNVSTLELGDSALYLCASSLAGTANRIDGYTFGSGTRLTVV.

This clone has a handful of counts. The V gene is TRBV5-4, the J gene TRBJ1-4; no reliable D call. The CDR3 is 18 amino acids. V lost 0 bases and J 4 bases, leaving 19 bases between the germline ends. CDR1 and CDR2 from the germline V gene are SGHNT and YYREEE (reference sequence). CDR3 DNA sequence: TGTGCCAGCAGCTTGGGGGGTCAACCGAGGGTCCATAATGAAAAACTGTTTTTT. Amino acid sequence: CASSLGGQPRVHNEKLFF.

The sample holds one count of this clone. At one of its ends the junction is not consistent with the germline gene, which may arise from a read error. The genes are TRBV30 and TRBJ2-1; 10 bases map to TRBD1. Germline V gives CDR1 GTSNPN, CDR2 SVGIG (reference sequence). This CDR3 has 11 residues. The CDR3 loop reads CAWSEGTGEIF. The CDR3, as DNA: TGTGCCTGGAGTGAAGGGACAGGGGAGATCTTC.

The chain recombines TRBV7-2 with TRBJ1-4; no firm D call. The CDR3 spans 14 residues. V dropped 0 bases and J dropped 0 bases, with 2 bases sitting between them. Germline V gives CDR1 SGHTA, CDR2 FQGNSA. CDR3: CASSLAATNEKLFF. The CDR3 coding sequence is TGTGCCAGCAGCTTAGCCGCAACTAATGAAAAACTGTTTTTT.

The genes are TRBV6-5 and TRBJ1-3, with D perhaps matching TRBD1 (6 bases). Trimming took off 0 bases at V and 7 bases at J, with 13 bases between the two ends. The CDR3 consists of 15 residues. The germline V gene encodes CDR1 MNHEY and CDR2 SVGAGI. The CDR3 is CASSYSTGYDNTIYF. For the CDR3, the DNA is TGTGCCAGCAGTTACTCCACAGGGTACGACAACACCATATATTTT.

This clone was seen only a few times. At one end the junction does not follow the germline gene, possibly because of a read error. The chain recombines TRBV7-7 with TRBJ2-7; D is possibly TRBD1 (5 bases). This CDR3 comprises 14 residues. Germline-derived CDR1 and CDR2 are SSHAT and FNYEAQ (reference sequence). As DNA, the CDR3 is TGTGCTAGCAGCCCGGACATGGCAGGGTACGAGCAGTACTTC. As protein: CASSPDMAGYEQYF. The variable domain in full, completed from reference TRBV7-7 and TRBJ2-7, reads GAGVSQSPRYKVTKRGQDVTLRCDPISSHATLYWYQQALGQGPEFLTYFNYEAQPDKSGLPSDRFSAERPEGSISTLTIQRTEQRDSAMYRCASSPDMAGYEQYFGPGTRLTVT.

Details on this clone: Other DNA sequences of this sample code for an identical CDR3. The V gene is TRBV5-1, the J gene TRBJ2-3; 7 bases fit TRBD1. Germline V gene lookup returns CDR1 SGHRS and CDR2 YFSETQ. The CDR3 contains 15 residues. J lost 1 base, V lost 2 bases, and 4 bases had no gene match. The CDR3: CASSLRTGGTDTQYF. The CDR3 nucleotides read TGCGCCAGCAGCTTACGGACAGGAGGCACAGATACGCAGTATTTT.

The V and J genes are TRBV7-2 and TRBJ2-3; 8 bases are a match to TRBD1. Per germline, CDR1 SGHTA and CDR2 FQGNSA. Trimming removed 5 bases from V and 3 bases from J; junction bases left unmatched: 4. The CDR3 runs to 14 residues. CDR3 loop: CASSPGQGTDTQYF. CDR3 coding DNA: TGTGCCAGCAGCCCAGGACAGGGAACAGATACGCAGTATTTT.

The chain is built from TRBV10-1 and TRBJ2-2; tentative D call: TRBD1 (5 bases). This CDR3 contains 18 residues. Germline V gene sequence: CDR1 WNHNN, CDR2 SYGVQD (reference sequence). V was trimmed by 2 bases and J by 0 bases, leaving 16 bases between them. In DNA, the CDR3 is TGCGCCAGCAGTGAGCGGTTAATTACAGGCTCGAACACCGGGGAGCTGTTTTTT. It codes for CASSERLITGSNTGELFF.

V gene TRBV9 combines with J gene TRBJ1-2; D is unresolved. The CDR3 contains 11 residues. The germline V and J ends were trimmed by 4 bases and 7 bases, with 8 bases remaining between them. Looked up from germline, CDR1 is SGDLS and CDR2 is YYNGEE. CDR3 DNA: TGTGCCAGCAGCTTCGGTTTTGGCTACACCTTC. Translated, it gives CASSFGFGYTF.

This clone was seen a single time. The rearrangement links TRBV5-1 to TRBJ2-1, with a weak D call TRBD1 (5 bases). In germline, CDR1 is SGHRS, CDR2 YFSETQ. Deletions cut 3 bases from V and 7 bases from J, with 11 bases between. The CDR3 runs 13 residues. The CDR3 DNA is TGCGCCAGCAGCTCCAGGGTTGCAAATGAGCAGTTCTTC. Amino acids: CASSSRVANEQFF.

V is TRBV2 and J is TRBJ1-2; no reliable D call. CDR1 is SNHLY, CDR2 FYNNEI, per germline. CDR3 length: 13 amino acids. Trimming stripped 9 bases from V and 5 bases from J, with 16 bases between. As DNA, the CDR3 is TGTGCCAGAAGAGATACAGCTGGATATGGCTACACCTTC. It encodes CARRDTAGYGYTF. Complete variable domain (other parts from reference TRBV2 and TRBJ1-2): EPEVTQTPSHQVTQMGQEVILRCVPISNHLYFYWYRQILGQKVEFLVSFYNNEISEKSEIFDDQFSVERPDGSNFTLKIRSTKLEDSAMYFCARRDTAGYGYTFGSGTRLTVV.

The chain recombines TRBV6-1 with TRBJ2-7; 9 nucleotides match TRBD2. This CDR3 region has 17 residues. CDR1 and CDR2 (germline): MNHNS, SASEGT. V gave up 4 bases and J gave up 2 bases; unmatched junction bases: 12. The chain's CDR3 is CASSGSGLAGRPYEQYF. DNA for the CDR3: TGTGCCAGCAGTGGATCTGGGCTAGCGGGGCGTCCCTACGAGCAGTACTTC.

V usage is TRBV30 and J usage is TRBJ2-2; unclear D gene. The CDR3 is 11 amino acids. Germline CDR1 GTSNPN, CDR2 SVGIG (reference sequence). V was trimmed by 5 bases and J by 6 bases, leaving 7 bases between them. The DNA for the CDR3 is TGTGCCTGGGGGCTTTCCGGGGAGCTGTTTTTT. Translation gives CAWGLSGELFF.

CDR3 in DNA: TGTGCCAGCAGTCAGGGACAGGGGGCATTTTCACCCCTCCACTTT. It encodes CASSQGQGAFSPLHF. The chain is built from TRBV5-5 and TRBJ1-6; TRBD1 aligns across 12 bases. V lost 5 bases and J lost 9; bases outside the gene matches: 6. The CDR3 is 15 residues long. Germline V gene data show CDR1 as SGHKS and CDR2 as YYEKEE (reference sequence).

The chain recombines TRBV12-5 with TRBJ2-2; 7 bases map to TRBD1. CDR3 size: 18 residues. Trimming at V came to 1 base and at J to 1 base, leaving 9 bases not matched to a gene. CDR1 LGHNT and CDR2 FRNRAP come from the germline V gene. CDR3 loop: CASGLDLTGTMNTGELFF. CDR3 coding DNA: TGTGCTAGTGGTTTGGACCTGACAGGGACGATGAACACCGGGGAGCTGTTTTTT.

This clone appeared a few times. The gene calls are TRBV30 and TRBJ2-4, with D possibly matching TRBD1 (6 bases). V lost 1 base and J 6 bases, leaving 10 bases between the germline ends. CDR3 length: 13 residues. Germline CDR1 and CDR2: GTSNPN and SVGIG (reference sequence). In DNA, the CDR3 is TGTGCCTGGAGTGGACAGGTCCGAAACATTCAGTACTTC. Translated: CAWSGQVRNIQYF.